The 17 T cell receptor beta chains below come from one sample, sequenced in a study of T-cell reconstitution after alpha-beta-depleted transplantation in children. For TCRbeta, the library was prepared with unique molecular identifiers. TCRdb recomputed calls from the PCR reads with MiXCR, one row per CDR3 protein. Of tens of thousands of distinct CDR3 sequences listed, around 50% are singletons. The sample was peripheral blood, taken before TCRalphabeta/CD19-depleted stem cell transplant. The receptors were gathered from a boy under three years old with SCID, due to receive a stem cell transplant.

This rearrangement joins TRBV19 to TRBJ2-7; D is tentatively TRBD1 or TRBD2 (7 bases each). CDR1 is LNHDA and CDR2 is SQIVND in the germline V gene (reference sequence). V lost 5 bases and J lost 2, with 16 bases in between. CDR3 length: 15 amino acids. CDR3 in DNA: TGTGCCAGTAGTGGGGGGGACAGAGGCCCCTACGAGCAGTACTTC. Its protein is CASSGGDRGPYEQYF.

In this sample, this clonotype turned up a few times. This rearrangement joins TRBV7-9 to TRBJ2-7; TRBD2 matches 7 bases. The trim removed 2 bases at V and 5 bases at J, leaving 0 bases unmatched. The V gene's germline CDR1 is SEHNR and CDR2 FQNEAQ (reference sequence). CDR3 length equals 12 residues. The CDR3: CASSLSGNEQYF. The DNA of the CDR3 is TGTGCCAGCAGCTTAAGCGGGAACGAGCAGTACTTC.

This clonotype has only a few counts. The chain has TRBV6-4 and TRBJ2-3; TRBD2 is a possible D gene (6 bases). This CDR3 has 15 amino acids. The germline V gene encodes CDR1 MRHNA and CDR2 SNTAGT. Deletions cut 0 bases from V and 3 bases from J, with 10 bases between. CDR3 nucleotides: TGTGCCAGCAGTGACTCTAGCGGAGGAACAGATACGCAGTATTTT. It translates to CASSDSSGGTDTQYF.

This clonotype was seen at least ten times. The rearrangement uses TRBV12-5 and TRBJ2-1; TRBD1 aligns across 8 bases. Germline V gives CDR1 LGHNT, CDR2 FRNRAP. With V trimmed by 4 bases and J by 5 bases, 7 bases remained unmatched. This CDR3 contains 15 residues. The CDR3: CASGSRTGYDNEQFF. CDR3 nucleotides: TGTGCTAGTGGTTCGCGGACAGGGTACGACAATGAGCAGTTCTTC.

Details on this clonotype: This may come from a read error, since a much larger clone is one base off. The chain uses TRBV2 and TRBJ1-5; D possibly corresponds to TRBD1 (6 bases). CDR3 length: 13 amino acids. V lost 4 bases and J lost 8, with 12 bases in between. Germline values: CDR1 SNHLY, CDR2 FYNNEI. The CDR3 DNA follows: TGTGCCAGCAGTGGACAGGCTGTTGAGCCCCAGCATTTT. The encoded protein is CASSGQAVEPQHF.

This clonotype was seen a few times. The chain uses TRBV27 and TRBJ2-1; D could derive from TRBD1 or TRBD2 (5 bases each). The germline CDR1 and CDR2 sequences are MNHEY and SMNVEV (reference sequence). This CDR3 is 14 amino acids long. V lost 4 bases to trimming and J lost 6 bases, with 13 bases between them. CDR3 loop: CASSSGRRPNEQFF. CDR3 nucleotide sequence: TGTGCCAGCAGTTCGGGACGGCGTCCCAATGAGCAGTTCTTC.

This clonotype was found a few times. The V gene is TRBV7-2, the J gene TRBJ2-7; no firm D call. V dropped 4 bases and J dropped 2 bases, with 3 bases sitting between them. The CDR3 extends over 11 amino acids. Per germline, CDR1 SGHTA and CDR2 FQGNSA. CDR3 in DNA: TGTGCCAGCAGCTCCGCCTACGAGCAGTACTTC. This translates into CASSSAYEQYF.

The chain employs TRBV15 and TRBJ1-5; possible D gene TRBD1, 6 bases. V lost 1 base and J 2 bases, leaving 12 bases between the germline ends. This CDR3 comprises 16 residues. In germline, CDR1 is LNHNV, CDR2 YYDKDF (reference sequence). CDR3: CATSRGGQIGNQPQHF. The CDR3 region has the DNA TGTGCCACCAGCAGAGGAGGACAGATCGGCAATCAGCCCCAGCATTTT. The variable domain in full, completed from reference TRBV15 and TRBJ1-5, reads DAMVIQNPRYQVTQFGKPVTLSCSQTLNHNVMYWYQQKSSQAPKLLFHYYDKDFNNEADTPDNFQSRRPNTSFCFLDIRSPGLGDTAMYLCATSRGGQIGNQPQHFGDGTRLSIL.

This clonotype occurred a few times. The rearrangement links TRBV6-2 or TRBV6-3 to TRBJ2-3; no definite D call. The CDR3 is 20 residues long. Germline CDR1 reads MNHEY; CDR2 reads SVGEGT. Trimming took 2 bases from V and 5 from J, leaving 29 bases between them. The CDR3 sequence: CASSYVPEGLILAHLDTQYF. CDR3 DNA sequence: TGTGCCAGCAGTTACGTCCCGGAAGGTCTTATACTTGCTCACTTAGATACGCAGTATTTT.

This clonotype appeared a few times. The gene calls are TRBV29-1 and TRBJ2-3, with no clear D. V gave up 5 bases and J gave up 4 bases, with 7 bases separating them. Germline V lookup: CDR1 SQVTM, CDR2 ANQGSEA. The CDR3 contains 11 residues. CDR3 DNA: TGCAGCGTTCGGCCTCCAGATACGCAGTATTTT. Its protein product is CSVRPPDTQYF.

This clonotype was seen just once. This rearrangement joins TRBV6-1 to TRBJ1-5; 12 bases agree with TRBD1. CDR1 is MNHNS, CDR2 SASEGT, per germline. After removal of 4 bases from V and 7 bases from J, the junction contained 2 bases not matched to a gene. The CDR3 length is 14 residues. CDR3 nucleotide sequence: TGTGCCAGCAGTGGGGGACAGGGGGCACAGCCCCAGCATTTT. Amino acids: CASSGGQGAQPQHF.

This clonotype has ten or more counts. The chain joins TRBV20-1 to TRBJ2-7, with TRBD2 matching over 8 bases. The CDR3 has 15 amino acids. Germline trimming cut 1 base from V and 6 bases from J; bases unmatched to any gene: 11. Germline lookup yields CDR1 DFQATT and CDR2 SNEGSKA (reference sequence). CDR3 sequence (DNA): TGCAGTGCTAGAGCTTTAATCCGGGGGGGAGGCGAGCAGTACTTC. It encodes CSARALIRGGGEQYF.

Only a few counts were recorded for this clonotype. This chain's CDR3 is CASSFEGAGGYSNQPQHF. Here the CDR3 DNA reads TGTGCCAGCAGTTTTGAGGGGGCGGGCGGGTATAGCAATCAGCCCCAGCATTTT. The rearrangement joins TRBV6-5 to TRBJ1-5; TRBD1 aligns across 7 bases. This CDR3 spans 18 amino acids. The V and J ends lost 4 bases and 0 bases, in that order; junction bases with no gene match: 12. Germline values: CDR1 MNHEY, CDR2 SVGAGI.

The V gene is TRBV5-6, the J gene TRBJ2-1; 8 positions agree with TRBD1. From germline, CDR1 is SGHDT and CDR2 YYEEEE. V shed 6 bases, J shed 7 bases, and the junction held 15 bases outside the gene matches. There are 16 residues in the CDR3. The CDR3 loop is CASTHAMDRVWNEQFF. The CDR3 bases are TGTGCCAGCACGCATGCAATGGACAGGGTATGGAATGAGCAGTTCTTC.

This clonotype was seen a few times. The rearrangement uses TRBV18 and TRBJ2-5; D is perhaps TRBD2 (5 bases). From germline, CDR1 is KGHSH and CDR2 LQKENI. This CDR3 has 13 residues. Trimming stripped 6 bases from V and 3 bases from J, with 11 bases between. CDR3 DNA sequence: TGTGCCAGCTCGCACGAGGGAGAAGAGACCCAGTACTTC. It is translated as CASSHEGEETQYF.

The V call is TRBV20-1, the J call TRBJ1-5; TRBD1 might be the D (5 bases). CDR1 is DFQATT, CDR2 SNEGSKA, per germline (reference sequence). V was cut by 3 bases and J by 4 bases, with 22 bases left in between. This CDR3 has 17 amino acids. The CDR3 DNA is TGCAGTGCTAGGGCGACCCTATCGAGGGGTTCGAATCAGCCCCAGCATTTT. This encodes CSARATLSRGSNQPQHF.

This clonotype came up a few times. In nucleotides, the CDR3 is TGTGCCAGCAGTTACTCGTCCACGACCCCGGGACCGACATGGGAGCAGTACTTC. Amino acid sequence: CASSYSSTTPGPTWEQYF. The chain joins TRBV6-2 or TRBV6-3 to TRBJ2-7; D could derive from TRBD1 or TRBD2 (5 bases each). From germline, CDR1 is MNHEY and CDR2 SVGEGT. This CDR3 comprises 18 residues. With 0 bases removed from V and 7 bases from J, the gap between germline ends came to 25 bases.